Following are 10 T cell receptor beta chains from one sample sequenced in a study of shared clonotypes between healthy human individuals. The method was immunoSEQ multiplex PCR; TCRdb's version includes in-frame clones alone and lacks a portion of them. This repertoire shows about 690,000 clones, 90% found once; its top ten account for 34%. Sequenced sample: memory CD8+ T cells from PBMCs. Subset noted: CD45RO+ cells pooled with CCR7-negative TemRA cells. These receptors originate from a man aged 18 to 29 in good health. Some clones in this sample may be carry-over from other donors' samples.

DNA for the CDR3: TGTGCCAGCAGCTTAGGGGTCACCCATGGAGACACCGGGGAGCTGTTTTTT. Translation: CASSLGVTHGDTGELFF. The chain joins TRBV7-9 to TRBJ2-2; no firm D call. Between the trimmed V and J ends, which lost 1 base and 3 bases, there was a span of 15 bases. Germline V lookup: CDR1 SEHNR, CDR2 FQNEAQ (reference sequence). This CDR3 region has 17 residues.

This chain joins TRBV19 and TRBJ2-2; D is uncertain. The CDR3 consists of 15 residues. CDR1 is LNHDA and CDR2 is SQIVND in the germline V gene (reference sequence). With 4 bases removed from V and 2 bases from J, the gap between germline ends came to 11 bases. CDR3 loop: CASSTRPINTGELFF. In DNA, the CDR3 is TGTGCCAGTAGTACGAGACCGATAAACACCGGGGAGCTGTTTTTT.

The chain uses TRBV7-2 and TRBJ2-5, with D perhaps TRBD1 or TRBD2 (5 bases each). The V gene lost 2 bases and the J gene lost 5 bases, with 12 bases spanning the gap. CDR1 and CDR2 (germline): SGHTA, FQGNSA. The CDR3 covers 14 residues. CDR3 DNA: TGTGCCAGCAGCTTAAAGGGACGGAAGGAGACCCAGTACTTC. This gives the protein CASSLKGRKETQYF.

The chain employs TRBV7-3 and TRBJ2-1, with D possibly being TRBD2 (6 bases). V was clipped by 2 bases and J by 7 bases, with 12 bases between them. The CDR3 covers 14 residues. Germline CDR1 and CDR2: SGHTA and FQGTGA. CDR3 DNA: TGTGCCAGCAGCTTAGGGGGGTTTGGAAATGAGCAGTTCTTC. Protein: CASSLGGFGNEQFF. Complete variable domain (other parts from reference TRBV7-3 and TRBJ2-1): GAGVSQTPSNKVTEKGKYVELRCDPISGHTALYWYRQSLGQGPEFLIYFQGTGAADDSGLPNDRFFAVRPEGSVSTLKIQRTERGDSAVYLCASSLGGFGNEQFFGPGTRLTVL.

The chain is built from TRBV12-5 and TRBJ2-1; 10 bases agree with TRBD1. The germline V gene encodes CDR1 LGHNT and CDR2 FRNRAP. This CDR3 has 15 residues. V trimming: 0 bases; J trimming: 4 bases; junction bases outside the gene matches: 0. The CDR3 is CASGLVGQGYNEQFF. CDR3 in DNA: TGTGCTAGTGGTTTGGTGGGACAGGGGTACAATGAGCAGTTCTTC.

The V and J genes are TRBV6-5 and TRBJ2-7; TRBD1 agrees at 7 bases. CDR3 length: 15 amino acids. Germline CDR1 and CDR2: MNHEY and SVGAGI. With V trimmed by 3 bases and J by 2 bases, 7 bases remained unmatched. CDR3 region: CASSYSPGTAYEQYF. For the CDR3, the DNA is TGTGCCAGCAGTTATTCCCCCGGGACAGCCTACGAGCAGTACTTC.

As DNA, the CDR3 is TGTGCCAGCAGTTTAGGAAAATATACAGCATCCTACGAGCAGTACTTC. Translated, it gives CASSLGKYTASYEQYF. The V call is TRBV27, the J call TRBJ2-7, with D uncertain. Trimming took 2 bases from V and 1 from J, leaving 15 bases between them. This CDR3 contains 16 residues. CDR1 is MNHEY and CDR2 is SMNVEV in the germline V gene (reference sequence).

This clone was found once. This sequence joins TRBV25-1 and TRBJ2-2, with D possibly called TRBD1 or TRBD2 (5 bases each). This CDR3 region has 15 residues. V lost 3 bases, J lost 9 bases, and 17 bases lay in between. CDR1 and CDR2 from the germline V gene are MGHDK and SYGVNS. CDR3 DNA: TGTGCCAGCAGTGAGCCCGCAGGGTGGAGGTGGGAGCTGTTTTTT. Its translation: CASSEPAGWRWELFF.

The chain recombines TRBV19 with TRBJ1-1; D gene uncertain. V lost 3 bases to trimming and J lost 6 bases, with 14 bases between them. Per germline, CDR1 LNHDA and CDR2 SQIVND (reference sequence). The CDR3 spans 14 residues. The CDR3 bases are TGTGCCAGTAGTATTGATTCGGCGGGGTCTGAAGCTTTCTTT. It codes for CASSIDSAGSEAFF.

The CDR3 DNA follows: TGTGCCAGCAGCGTAGGGACAGGCGAAACATTCTATGGCTACACCTTC. Its protein product is CASSVGTGETFYGYTF. V gene TRBV9 combines with J gene TRBJ1-2; 7 bases align to TRBD1. The CDR3 contains 16 residues. Germline V gene data show CDR1 as SGDLS and CDR2 as YYNGEE. Germline trimming cut 0 bases from V and 4 bases from J; bases unmatched to any gene: 9.